This T cell receptor (beta chain) was found in a study of T cell responses to AZD1222 COVID-19 vaccine. As for this clone: The antigen is undetermined.

Profiling relied on immunoSEQ multiplex PCR, and the TCRdb table lists in-frame clones only, not all of them. This table has over 85,000 clones, over 85% appearing once. Study observations and caveats: The study reported that nearly half of spike-specific TCRs target unmutated variant regions. Donors in the cohort were predominantly white British and more often female, and clonal diversity was possibly underestimated. A rise in Spike-specific TCR breadth and depth followed two AZD1222 doses.

V lost 5 bases and J lost 4; bases outside the gene matches: 5. This CDR3 spans 14 amino acids. Looked up from germline, CDR1 is SNHLY and CDR2 is FYNNEI. The input for sequencing was peripheral blood, taken 28 days after the second AZD1222 dose. The chain is built from TRBV2 and TRBJ1-5; 7 bases are shared with TRBD1. The TCR originated in an adult who received the AZD1222 COVID-19 vaccine. CDR3 sequence: CASSQGGGNQPQHF. The CDR3 region has the DNA TGTGCCAGCAGTCAGGGGGGTGGGAATCAGCCCCAGCATTTT. The variable domain in full, with the rest retrieved from reference TRBV2 and TRBJ1-5, is EPEVTQTPSHQVTQMGQEVILRCVPISNHLYFYWYRQILGQKVEFLVSFYNNEISEKSEIFDDQFSVERPDGSNFTLKIRSTKLEDSAMYFCASSQGGGNQPQHFGDGTRLSIL.